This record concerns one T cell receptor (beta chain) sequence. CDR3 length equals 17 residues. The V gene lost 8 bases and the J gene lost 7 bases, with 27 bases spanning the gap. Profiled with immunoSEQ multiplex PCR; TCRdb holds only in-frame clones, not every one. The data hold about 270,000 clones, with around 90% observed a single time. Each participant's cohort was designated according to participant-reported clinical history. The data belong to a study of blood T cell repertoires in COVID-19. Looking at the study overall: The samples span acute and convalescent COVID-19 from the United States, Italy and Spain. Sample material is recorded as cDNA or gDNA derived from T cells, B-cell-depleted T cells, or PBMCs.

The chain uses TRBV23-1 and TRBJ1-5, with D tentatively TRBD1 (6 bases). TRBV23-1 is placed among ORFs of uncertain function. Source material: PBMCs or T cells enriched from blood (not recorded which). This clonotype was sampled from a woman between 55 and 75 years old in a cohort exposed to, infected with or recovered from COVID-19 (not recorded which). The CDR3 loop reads CASSSRQRGKGRQPQHF. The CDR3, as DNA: TGCGCCAGCTCCTCGCGCCAGAGGGGGAAGGGCCGACAGCCCCAGCATTTT.